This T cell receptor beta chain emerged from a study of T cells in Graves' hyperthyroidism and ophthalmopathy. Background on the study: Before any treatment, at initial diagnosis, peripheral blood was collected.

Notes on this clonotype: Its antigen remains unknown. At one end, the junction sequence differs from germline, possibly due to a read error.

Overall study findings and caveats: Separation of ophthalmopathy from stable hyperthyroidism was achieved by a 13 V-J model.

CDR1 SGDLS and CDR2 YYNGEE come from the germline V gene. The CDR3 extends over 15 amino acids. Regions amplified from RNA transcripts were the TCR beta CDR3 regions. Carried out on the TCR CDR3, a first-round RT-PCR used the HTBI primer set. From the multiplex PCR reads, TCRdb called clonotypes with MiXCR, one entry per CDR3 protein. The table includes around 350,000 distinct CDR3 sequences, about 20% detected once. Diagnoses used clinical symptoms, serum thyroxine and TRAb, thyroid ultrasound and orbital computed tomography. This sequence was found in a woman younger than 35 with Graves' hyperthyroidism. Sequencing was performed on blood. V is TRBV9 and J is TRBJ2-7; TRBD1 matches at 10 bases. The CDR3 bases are TGTGCCAGCAGCGTAGGGGCGGACAGGGGGGGCGAGCTGTACTTC. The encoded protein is CASSVGADRGGELYF.